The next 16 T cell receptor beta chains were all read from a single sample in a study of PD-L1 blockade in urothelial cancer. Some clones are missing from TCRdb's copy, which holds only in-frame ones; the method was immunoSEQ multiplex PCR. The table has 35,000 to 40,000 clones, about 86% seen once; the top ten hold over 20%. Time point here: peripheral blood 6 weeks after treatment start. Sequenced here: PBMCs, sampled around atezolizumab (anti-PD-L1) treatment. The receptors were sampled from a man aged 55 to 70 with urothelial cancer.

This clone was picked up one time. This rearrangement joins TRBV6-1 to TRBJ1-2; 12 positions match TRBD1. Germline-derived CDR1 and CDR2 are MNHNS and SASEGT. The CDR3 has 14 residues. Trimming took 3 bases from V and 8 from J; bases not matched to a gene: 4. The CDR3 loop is CASSEGQGALGYTF. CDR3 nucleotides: TGTGCCAGCAGTGAGGGACAGGGGGCGTTAGGCTACACCTTC.

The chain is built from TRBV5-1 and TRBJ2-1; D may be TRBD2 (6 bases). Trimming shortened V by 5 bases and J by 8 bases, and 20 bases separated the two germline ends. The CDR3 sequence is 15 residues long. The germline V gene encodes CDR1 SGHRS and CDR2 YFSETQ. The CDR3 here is CASSLTGRWGDEQFF. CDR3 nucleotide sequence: TGCGCCAGCAGTCTGACGGGGCGCTGGGGGGATGAGCAGTTCTTC.

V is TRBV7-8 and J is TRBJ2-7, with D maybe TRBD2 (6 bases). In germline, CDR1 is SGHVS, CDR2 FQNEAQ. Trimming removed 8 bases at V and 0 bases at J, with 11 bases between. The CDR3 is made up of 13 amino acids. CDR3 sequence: CASGGSGSYEQYF. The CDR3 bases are TGTGCCAGCGGGGGGTCTGGCTCCTACGAGCAGTACTTC.

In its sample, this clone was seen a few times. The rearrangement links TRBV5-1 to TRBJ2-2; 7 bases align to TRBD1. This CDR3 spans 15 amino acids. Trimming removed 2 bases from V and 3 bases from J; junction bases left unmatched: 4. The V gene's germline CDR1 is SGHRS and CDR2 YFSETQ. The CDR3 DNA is TGCGCCAGCAGCTTAACAGGGGACGACACCGGGGAGCTGTTTTTT. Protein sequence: CASSLTGDDTGELFF.

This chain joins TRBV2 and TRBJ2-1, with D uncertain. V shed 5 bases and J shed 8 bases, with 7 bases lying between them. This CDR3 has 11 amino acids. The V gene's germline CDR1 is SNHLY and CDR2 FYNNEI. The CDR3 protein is CASSPMYEQFF. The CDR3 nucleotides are TGTGCCAGCAGTCCCATGTATGAGCAGTTCTTC.

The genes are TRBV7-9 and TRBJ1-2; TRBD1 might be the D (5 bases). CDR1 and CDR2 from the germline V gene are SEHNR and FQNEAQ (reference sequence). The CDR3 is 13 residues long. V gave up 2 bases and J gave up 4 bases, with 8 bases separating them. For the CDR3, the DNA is TGTGCCAGCAGCTTAATGACAGTCTATGGCTACACCTTC. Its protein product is CASSLMTVYGYTF.

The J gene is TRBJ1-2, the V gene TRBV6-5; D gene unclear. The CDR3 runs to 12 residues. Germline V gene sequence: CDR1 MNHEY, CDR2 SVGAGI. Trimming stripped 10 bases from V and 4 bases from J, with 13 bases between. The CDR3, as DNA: TGTGCCACCGGAGGGCAGCCCTATGGCTACACCTTC. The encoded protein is CATGGQPYGYTF.

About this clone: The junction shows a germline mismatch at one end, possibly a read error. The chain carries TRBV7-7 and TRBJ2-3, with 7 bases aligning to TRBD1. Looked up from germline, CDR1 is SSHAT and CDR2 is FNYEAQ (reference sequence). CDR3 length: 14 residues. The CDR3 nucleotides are TGTGCTAGCAGCCCGGACAGGTCCTCGGATACGCAGTATTTT. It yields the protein CASSPDRSSDTQYF. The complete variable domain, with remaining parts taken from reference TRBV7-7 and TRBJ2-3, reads GAGVSQSPRYKVTKRGQDVTLRCDPISSHATLYWYQQALGQGPEFLTYFNYEAQPDKSGLPSDRFSAERPEGSISTLTIQRTEQRDSAMYRCASSPDRSSDTQYFGPGTRLTVL.

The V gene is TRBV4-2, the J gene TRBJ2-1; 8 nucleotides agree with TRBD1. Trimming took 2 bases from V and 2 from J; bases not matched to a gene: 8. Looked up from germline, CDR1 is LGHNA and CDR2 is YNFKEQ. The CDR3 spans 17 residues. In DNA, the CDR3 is TGTGCCAGCAGCCAACGGACGACAGGGGCGGCCTACAATGAGCAGTTCTTC. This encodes CASSQRTTGAAYNEQFF.

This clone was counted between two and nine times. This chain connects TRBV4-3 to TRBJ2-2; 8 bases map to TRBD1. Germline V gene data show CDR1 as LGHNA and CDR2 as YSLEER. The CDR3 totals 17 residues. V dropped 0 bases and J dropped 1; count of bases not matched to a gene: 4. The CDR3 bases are TGCGCCAGCAGCCAAGATCTGGGGACAGGGAACACCGGGGAGCTGTTTTTT. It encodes CASSQDLGTGNTGELFF.

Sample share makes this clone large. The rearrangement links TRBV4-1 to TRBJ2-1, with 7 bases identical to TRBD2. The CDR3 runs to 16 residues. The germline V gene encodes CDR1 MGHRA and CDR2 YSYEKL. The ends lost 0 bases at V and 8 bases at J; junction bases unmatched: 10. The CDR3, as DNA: TGCGCCAGCAGCCAAGAAACAGGCGGGAGCAGAGATGAGCAGTTCTTC. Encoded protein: CASSQETGGSRDEQFF.

This CDR3 reads CASTRDRGRDTGELFF. The CDR3 DNA reads TGTGCCAGCACCCGGGACAGGGGGCGAGACACCGGGGAGCTGTTTTTT. The J gene is TRBJ2-2, the V gene TRBV9; 12 bases agree with TRBD1. This CDR3 has 16 amino acids. Germline V gene lookup returns CDR1 SGDLS and CDR2 YYNGEE. V lost 6 bases, J lost 3 bases, and 6 bases stayed unmatched.

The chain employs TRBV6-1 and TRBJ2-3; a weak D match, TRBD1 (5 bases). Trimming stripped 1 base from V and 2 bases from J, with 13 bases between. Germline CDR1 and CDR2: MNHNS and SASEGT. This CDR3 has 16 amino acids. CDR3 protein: CASSEGRVIVTDTQYF. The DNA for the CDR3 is TGTGCCAGCAGTGAAGGCAGGGTTATAGTCACAGATACGCAGTATTTT.

CDR3 DNA sequence: TGTGCCAGCAGCAGGACAGCAATCCCGGATCAGCCCCAGCATTTT. Protein product: CASSRTAIPDQPQHF. The chain couples TRBV5-5 to TRBJ1-5; a weak D match, TRBD1 (6 bases). The CDR3 contains 15 residues. Trimming stripped 4 bases from V and 5 bases from J, with 16 bases between. In germline, CDR1 is SGHKS, CDR2 YYEKEE (reference sequence).

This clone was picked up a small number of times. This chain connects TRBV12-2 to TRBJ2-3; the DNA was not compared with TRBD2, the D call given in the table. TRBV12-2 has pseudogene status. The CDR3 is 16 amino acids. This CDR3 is CASRLAGSGRPDTQYF. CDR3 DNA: TGTGCAAGTCGCTTAGCGGGTAGCGGGAGGCCAGATACGCAGTATTTT.

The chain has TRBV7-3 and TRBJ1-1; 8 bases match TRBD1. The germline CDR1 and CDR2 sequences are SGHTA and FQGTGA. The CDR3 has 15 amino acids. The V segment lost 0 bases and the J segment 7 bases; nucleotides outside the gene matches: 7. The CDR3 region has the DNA TGTGCCAGCAGCTTAACGAGTGGACAGGGTGGTGAAGCTTTCTTT. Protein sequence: CASSLTSGQGGEAFF. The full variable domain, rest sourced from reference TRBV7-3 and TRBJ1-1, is GAGVSQTPSNKVTEKGKYVELRCDPISGHTALYWYRQSLGQGPEFLIYFQGTGAADDSGLPNDRFFAVRPEGSVSTLKIQRTERGDSAVYLCASSLTSGQGGEAFFGQGTRLTVV.